This T cell receptor (beta chain) was captured in a study of chemoradiotherapy in HPV16-positive cancers. From germline, CDR1 is SNHLY and CDR2 FYNNEI. The CDR3 runs to 15 residues. With V trimmed by 3 bases and J by 1 base, 3 bases remained unmatched. General study results and limits: Candidate HPV-specific clones and E7-related TCR motifs grew in tumor during treatment.

About this clone: Its antigen is as yet unknown.

The table came from immunoSEQ multiplex PCR; TCRdb's copy has only in-frame clones and leaves some out. The data contain some 240 clones, about 81% of them seen just once; the ten biggest clones take up 9.6%. The receptor comes from a human donor with HPV-associated anogenital cancer. Sequenced material: tumor tissue, taken from a patient who underwent chemoradiotherapy. V usage is TRBV2 and J usage is TRBJ2-5; 9 bases agree with TRBD1. The CDR3 sequence: CASSETGGTQETQYF. In DNA, the CDR3 is TGTGCCAGCAGTGAGACAGGGGGGACCCAAGAGACCCAGTACTTC.